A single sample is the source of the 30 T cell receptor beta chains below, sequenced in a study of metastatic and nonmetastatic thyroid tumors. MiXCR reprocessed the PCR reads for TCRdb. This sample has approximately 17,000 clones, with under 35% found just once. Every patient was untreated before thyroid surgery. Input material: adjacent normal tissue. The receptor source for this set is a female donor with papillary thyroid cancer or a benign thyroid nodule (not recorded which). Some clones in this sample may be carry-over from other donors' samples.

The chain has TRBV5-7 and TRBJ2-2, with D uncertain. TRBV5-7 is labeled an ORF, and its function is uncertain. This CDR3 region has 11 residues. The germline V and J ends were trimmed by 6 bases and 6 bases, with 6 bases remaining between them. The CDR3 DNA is TGTGCCAGCACCTCCTCCGGGGAGCTGTTTTTT. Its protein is CASTSSGELFF.

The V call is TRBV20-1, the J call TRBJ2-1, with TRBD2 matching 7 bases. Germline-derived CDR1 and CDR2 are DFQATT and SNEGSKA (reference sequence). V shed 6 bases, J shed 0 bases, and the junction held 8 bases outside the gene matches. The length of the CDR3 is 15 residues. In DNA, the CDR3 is TGCAGTGCGACCGTGACTAGCAGCTCCTACAATGAGCAGTTCTTC. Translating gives CSATVTSSSYNEQFF.

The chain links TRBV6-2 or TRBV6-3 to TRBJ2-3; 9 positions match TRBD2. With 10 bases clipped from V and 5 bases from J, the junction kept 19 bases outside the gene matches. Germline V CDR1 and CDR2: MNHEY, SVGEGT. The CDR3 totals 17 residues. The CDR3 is CATFPKSGGRALDTQYF. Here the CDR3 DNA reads TGTGCCACATTCCCGAAGTCGGGCGGGAGGGCCTTAGATACGCAGTATTTT.

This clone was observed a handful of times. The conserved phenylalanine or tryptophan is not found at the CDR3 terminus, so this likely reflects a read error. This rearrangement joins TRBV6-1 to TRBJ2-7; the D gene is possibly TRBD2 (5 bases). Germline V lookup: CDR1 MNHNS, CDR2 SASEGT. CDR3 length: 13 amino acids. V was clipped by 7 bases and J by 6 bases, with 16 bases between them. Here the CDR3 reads CASTLAASSEQYS. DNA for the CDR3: TGTGCCAGCACCCTAGCCGCCTCGAGCGAGCAGTACTCC.

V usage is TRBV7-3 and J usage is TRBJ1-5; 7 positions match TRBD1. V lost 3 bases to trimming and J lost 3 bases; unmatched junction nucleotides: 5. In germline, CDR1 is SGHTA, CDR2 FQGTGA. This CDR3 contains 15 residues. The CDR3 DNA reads TGTGCCAGCAGCTTCACAGGGGTTCTCAATCAGCCCCAGCATTTT. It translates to CASSFTGVLNQPQHF.

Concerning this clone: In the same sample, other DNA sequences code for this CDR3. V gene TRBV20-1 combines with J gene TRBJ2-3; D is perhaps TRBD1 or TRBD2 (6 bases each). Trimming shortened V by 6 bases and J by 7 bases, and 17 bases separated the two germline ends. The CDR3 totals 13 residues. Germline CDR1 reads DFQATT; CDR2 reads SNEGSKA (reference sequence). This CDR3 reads CSARGRGAHTQYF. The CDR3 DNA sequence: TGCAGTGCCCGAGGTAGGGGGGCGCATACGCAGTATTTT.

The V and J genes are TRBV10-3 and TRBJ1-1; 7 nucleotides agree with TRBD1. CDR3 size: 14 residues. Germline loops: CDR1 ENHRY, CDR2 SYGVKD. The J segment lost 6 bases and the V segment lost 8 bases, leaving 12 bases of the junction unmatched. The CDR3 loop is CAIGSRQGAPEAFF. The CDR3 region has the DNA TGTGCCATCGGCTCGCGACAGGGAGCGCCTGAAGCTTTCTTT.

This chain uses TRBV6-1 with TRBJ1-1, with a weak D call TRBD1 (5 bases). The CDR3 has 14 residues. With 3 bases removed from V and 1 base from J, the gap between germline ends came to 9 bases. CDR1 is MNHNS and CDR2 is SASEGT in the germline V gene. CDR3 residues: CASSDFGGNTEAFF. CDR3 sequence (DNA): TGTGCCAGCAGTGACTTCGGGGGGAACACTGAAGCTTTCTTT.

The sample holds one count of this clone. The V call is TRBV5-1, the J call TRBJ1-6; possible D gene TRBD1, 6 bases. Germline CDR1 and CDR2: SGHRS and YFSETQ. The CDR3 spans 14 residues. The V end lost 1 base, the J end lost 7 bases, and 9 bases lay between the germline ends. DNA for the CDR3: TGCGCCAGCAGCTTGAACAGGGAGAATTCACCCCTCCACTTT. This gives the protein CASSLNRENSPLHF.

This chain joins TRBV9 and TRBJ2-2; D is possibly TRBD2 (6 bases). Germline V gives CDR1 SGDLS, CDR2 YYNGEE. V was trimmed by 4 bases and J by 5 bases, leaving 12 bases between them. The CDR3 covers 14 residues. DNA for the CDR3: TGTGCCAGCAGCCTCGGCGGGGAGACCGGGGAGCTGTTTTTT. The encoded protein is CASSLGGETGELFF.

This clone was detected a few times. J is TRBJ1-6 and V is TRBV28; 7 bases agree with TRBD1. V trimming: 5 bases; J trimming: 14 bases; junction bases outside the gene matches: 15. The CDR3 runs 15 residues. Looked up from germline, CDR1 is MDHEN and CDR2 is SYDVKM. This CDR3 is CASSDRDSLRGTLHF. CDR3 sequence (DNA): TGTGCCAGCAGTGATCGGGACAGCTTAAGAGGGACCCTCCACTTT.

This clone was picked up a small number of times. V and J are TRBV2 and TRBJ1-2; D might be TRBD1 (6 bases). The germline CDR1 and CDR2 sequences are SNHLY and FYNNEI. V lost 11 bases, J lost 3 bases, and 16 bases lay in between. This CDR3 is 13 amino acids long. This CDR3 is CAGQGGGDYGYTF. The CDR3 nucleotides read TGTGCCGGTCAAGGGGGGGGAGACTATGGCTACACCTTC.

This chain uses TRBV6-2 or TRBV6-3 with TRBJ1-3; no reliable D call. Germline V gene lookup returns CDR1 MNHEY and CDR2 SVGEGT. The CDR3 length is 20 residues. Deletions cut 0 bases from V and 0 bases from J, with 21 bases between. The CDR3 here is CASSYSEGARNFYSGNTIYF. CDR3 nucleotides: TGTGCCAGCAGTTACTCGGAGGGAGCCCGAAATTTTTACTCTGGAAACACCATATATTTT.

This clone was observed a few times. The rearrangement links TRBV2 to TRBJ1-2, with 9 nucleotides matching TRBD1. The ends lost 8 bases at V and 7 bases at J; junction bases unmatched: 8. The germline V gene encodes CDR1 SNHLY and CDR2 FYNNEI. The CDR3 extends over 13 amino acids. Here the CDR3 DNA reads TGTGCCAGCCTAGGACAGGGGTTTTCTGGCTACACCTTC. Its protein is CASLGQGFSGYTF.

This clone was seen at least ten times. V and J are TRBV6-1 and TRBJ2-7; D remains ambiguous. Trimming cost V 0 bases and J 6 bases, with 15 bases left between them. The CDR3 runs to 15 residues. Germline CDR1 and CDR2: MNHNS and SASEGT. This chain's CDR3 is CASSEALSALGEQYF. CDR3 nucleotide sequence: TGTGCCAGCAGTGAAGCGCTTTCCGCGCTGGGCGAGCAGTACTTC.

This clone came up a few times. The CDR3 DNA sequence: TGTGCCAGCAGTGGGGACCTCAAGGACACTGAAGCTTTCTTT. Amino acids: CASSGDLKDTEAFF. J is TRBJ1-1 and V is TRBV2; weak D call: TRBD1 (5 bases). V lost 4 bases, J lost 3 bases, and 12 bases lay in between. The CDR3 sequence is 14 residues long. Germline CDR1 SNHLY, CDR2 FYNNEI. Using reference TRBV2 and TRBJ1-1 for the parts outside the CDR3, the full variable domain is EPEVTQTPSHQVTQMGQEVILRCVPISNHLYFYWYRQILGQKVEFLVSFYNNEISEKSEIFDDQFSVERPDGSNFTLKIRSTKLEDSAMYFCASSGDLKDTEAFFGQGTRLTVV.

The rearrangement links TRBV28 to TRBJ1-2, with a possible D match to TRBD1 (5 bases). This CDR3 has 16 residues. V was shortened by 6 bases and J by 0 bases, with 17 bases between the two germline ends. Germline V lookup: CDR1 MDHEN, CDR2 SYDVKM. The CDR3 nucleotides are TGTGCCAGCAGGATCCCCTCTTCGACAGCTAACTATGGCTACACCTTC. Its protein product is CASRIPSSTANYGYTF.

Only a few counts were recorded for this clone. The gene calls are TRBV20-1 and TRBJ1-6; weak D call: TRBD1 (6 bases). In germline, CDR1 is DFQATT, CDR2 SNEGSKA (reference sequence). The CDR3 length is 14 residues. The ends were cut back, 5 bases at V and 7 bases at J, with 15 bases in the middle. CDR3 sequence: CSAYLTGDNSPLHF. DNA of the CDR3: TGCAGTGCTTATCTGACAGGCGACAATTCACCCCTCCACTTT.

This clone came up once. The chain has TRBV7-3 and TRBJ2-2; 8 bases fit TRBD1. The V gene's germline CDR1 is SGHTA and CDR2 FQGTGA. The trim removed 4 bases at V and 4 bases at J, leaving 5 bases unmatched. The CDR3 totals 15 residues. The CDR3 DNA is TGTGCCAGCAGCTCCCTGACAGGGGCCACCGGGGAGCTGTTTTTT. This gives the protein CASSSLTGATGELFF.

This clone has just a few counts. This CDR3 reads CASSASAARGGNTIYF. The DNA of the CDR3 is TGTGCCAGCAGTGCTTCGGCAGCCAGGGGGGGAAACACCATATATTTT. V and J are TRBV6-1 and TRBJ1-3, with 7 bases that match TRBD1. The V segment lost 4 bases and the J segment 4 bases; nucleotides outside the gene matches: 10. CDR3 length equals 16 residues. Germline loops: CDR1 MNHNS, CDR2 SASEGT.

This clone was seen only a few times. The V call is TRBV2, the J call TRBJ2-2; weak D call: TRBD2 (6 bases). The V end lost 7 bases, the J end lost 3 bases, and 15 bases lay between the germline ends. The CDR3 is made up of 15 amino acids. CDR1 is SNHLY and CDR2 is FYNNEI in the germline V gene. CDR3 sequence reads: CASKGGTEDTGELFF. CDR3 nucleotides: TGTGCCAGCAAGGGCGGGACGGAAGACACCGGGGAGCTGTTTTTT. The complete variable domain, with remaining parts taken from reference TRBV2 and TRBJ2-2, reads EPEVTQTPSHQVTQMGQEVILRCVPISNHLYFYWYRQILGQKVEFLVSFYNNEISEKSEIFDDQFSVERPDGSNFTLKIRSTKLEDSAMYFCASKGGTEDTGELFFGEGSRLTVL.

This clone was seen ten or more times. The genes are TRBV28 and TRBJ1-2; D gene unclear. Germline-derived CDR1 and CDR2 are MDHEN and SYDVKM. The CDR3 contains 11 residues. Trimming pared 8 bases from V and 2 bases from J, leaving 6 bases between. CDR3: CASGRNYGYTF. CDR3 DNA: TGTGCCAGCGGGCGGAACTATGGCTACACCTTC.

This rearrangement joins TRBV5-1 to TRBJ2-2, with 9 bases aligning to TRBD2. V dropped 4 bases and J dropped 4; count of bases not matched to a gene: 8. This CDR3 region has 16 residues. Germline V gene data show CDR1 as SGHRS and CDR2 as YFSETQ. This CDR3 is CASSPLAGLGTGELFF. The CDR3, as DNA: TGCGCCAGCAGCCCTCTAGCGGGACTGGGCACCGGGGAGCTGTTTTTT.

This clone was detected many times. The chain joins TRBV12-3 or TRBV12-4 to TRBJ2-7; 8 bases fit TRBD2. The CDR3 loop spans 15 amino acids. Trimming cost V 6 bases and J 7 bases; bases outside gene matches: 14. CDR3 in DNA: TGTGCCAGCAGCCGCGGCGGTAGCGGGACCTGGGAGCAGTACTTC. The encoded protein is CASSRGGSGTWEQYF.

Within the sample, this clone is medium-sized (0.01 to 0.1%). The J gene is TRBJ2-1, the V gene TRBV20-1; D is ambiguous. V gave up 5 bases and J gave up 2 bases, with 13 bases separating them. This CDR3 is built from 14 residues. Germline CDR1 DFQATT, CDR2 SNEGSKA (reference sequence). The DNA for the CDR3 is TGCAGTGCTCCTCAGCTCTCCCCCTACAATGAGCAGTTCTTC. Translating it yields CSAPQLSPYNEQFF.

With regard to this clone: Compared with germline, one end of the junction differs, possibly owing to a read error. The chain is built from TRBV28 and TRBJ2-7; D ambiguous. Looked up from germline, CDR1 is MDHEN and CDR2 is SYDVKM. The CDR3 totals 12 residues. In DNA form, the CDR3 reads TGTGCCAGTAGTTCGGATTCCTACGAGCAGTACTTC. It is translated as CASSSDSYEQYF.

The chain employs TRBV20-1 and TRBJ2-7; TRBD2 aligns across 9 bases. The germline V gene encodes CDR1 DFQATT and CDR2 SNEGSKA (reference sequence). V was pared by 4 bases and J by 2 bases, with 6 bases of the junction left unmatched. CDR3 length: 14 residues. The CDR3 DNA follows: TGCAGTGCTAATGGGGCGGGAGGGACCTACGAGCAGTACTTC. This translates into CSANGAGGTYEQYF.

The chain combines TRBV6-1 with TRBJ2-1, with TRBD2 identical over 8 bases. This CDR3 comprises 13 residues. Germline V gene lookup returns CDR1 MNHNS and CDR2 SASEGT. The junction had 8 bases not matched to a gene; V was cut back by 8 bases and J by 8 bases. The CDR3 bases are TGTGCCAGCGGAGCGGGAGTTATGGATGAGCAGTTCTTC. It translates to CASGAGVMDEQFF.

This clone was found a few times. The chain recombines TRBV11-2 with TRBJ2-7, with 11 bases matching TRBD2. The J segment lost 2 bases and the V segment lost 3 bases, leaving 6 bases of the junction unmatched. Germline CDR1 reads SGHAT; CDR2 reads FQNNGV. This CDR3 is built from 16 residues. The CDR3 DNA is TGTGCCAGCAGCTTTTACCAGACTAGCGGGACCTACGAGCAGTACTTC. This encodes CASSFYQTSGTYEQYF.

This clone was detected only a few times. This CDR3 is CASRSTIANSYEQYF. For the CDR3, the DNA is TGTGCCAGCAGATCGACTATTGCAAACTCCTACGAGCAGTACTTC. The rearrangement joins TRBV28 to TRBJ2-7, with D tentatively TRBD2 (5 bases). The CDR3 contains 15 residues. V lost 6 bases to trimming and J lost 0 bases, with 15 bases between them. Germline CDR1 MDHEN, CDR2 SYDVKM.